Following are 6 T cell receptor beta chains from one sample sequenced in a study of blood T cells in healthy people across ages. The second PCR ran about 6 to 11 cycles with a sample-barcoded 5' primer and J-beta primers. In TCRdb, the 5' RACE reads were re-called with MiXCR into one record per CDR3 protein. This sample has approximately 790,000 distinct CDR3 sequences, with approximately 65% found just once. The sequenced sample was blood. Source of these receptors: a man aged 30 to 45 in good health.

This rearrangement joins TRBV20-1 to TRBJ1-5; D gene unclear. The CDR3 covers 15 residues. CDR1 is DFQATT and CDR2 is SNEGSKA in the germline V gene (reference sequence). V lost 7 bases and J 0 bases, leaving 16 bases between the germline ends. The chain's CDR3 is CSVTAAPYSNQPQHF. Here the CDR3 DNA reads TGCAGTGTTACGGCAGCCCCATATAGCAATCAGCCCCAGCATTTT.

J is TRBJ2-7 and V is TRBV27, with TRBD2 identical over 10 bases. CDR3 size: 15 residues. V lost 5 bases to trimming and J lost 3 bases; unmatched junction nucleotides: 7. Germline V gene sequence: CDR1 MNHEY, CDR2 SMNVEV (reference sequence). In DNA, the CDR3 is TGTGCCAGCAGTCTGCGGAGCGGGGGGGTCTACGAGCAGTACTTC. This sequence encodes CASSLRSGGVYEQYF.

CDR3 amino acids: CASSRKPGRDIPDTQYF. Written as DNA, the CDR3 is TGTGCCAGCAGCCGAAAGCCGGGACGAGATATACCAGATACGCAGTATTTT. The genes are TRBV7-2 and TRBJ2-3, with D possibly being TRBD1 or TRBD2 (5 bases each). The ends were cut back, 5 bases at V and 4 bases at J, with 22 bases in the middle. This CDR3 spans 17 amino acids. Germline CDR1 reads SGHTA; CDR2 reads FQGNSA. The full variable domain, with the rest looked up from reference TRBV7-2 and TRBJ2-3, is GAGVSQSPSNKVTEKGKDVELRCDPISGHTALYWYRQSLGQGLEFLIYFQGNSAPDKSGLPSDRFSAERTGGSVSTLTIQRTQQEDSAVYLCASSRKPGRDIPDTQYFGPGTRLTVL.

The V call is TRBV5-1, the J call TRBJ2-6; no firm D call. This CDR3 spans 16 amino acids. V lost 7 bases to trimming and J lost 0 bases, with 14 bases between them. CDR1 is SGHRS, CDR2 YFSETQ, per germline. The CDR3 here is CASRLGPGSGANVLTF. Written as DNA, the CDR3 is TGCGCCAGCCGATTAGGACCGGGCTCTGGGGCCAACGTCCTGACTTTC.

There are a few counts of this clonotype. This rearrangement joins TRBV28 to TRBJ2-7; D may be TRBD1 (6 bases). V shed 7 bases and J shed 2 bases, with 12 bases lying between them. This CDR3 is built from 13 residues. Germline V lookup: CDR1 MDHEN, CDR2 SYDVKM. The DNA for the CDR3 is TGTGCCAGCATTCAGGGGACCACCTACGAGCAGTACTTC. It yields the protein CASIQGTTYEQYF.

The chain employs TRBV7-7 and TRBJ2-3; D remains ambiguous. This CDR3 is built from 14 residues. V was shortened by 4 bases and J by 6 bases, with 14 bases between the two germline ends. Germline V gives CDR1 SSHAT, CDR2 FNYEAQ (reference sequence). In nucleotides, the CDR3 is TGTGCCAGCAGCTCCGGGCGTGGTGGGGATACGCAGTATTTT. It is translated as CASSSGRGGDTQYF.